A selection of T cell receptor beta chains follows, all from one sample in a study of shared clonotypes between healthy human individuals. Assay: immunoSEQ multiplex PCR; the TCRdb copy retains only in-frame clones and omits some. The data hold about 2 million clones, with about 95% observed a single time. The specimen sequenced was naive CD8+ T cells sorted from blood. These TCRs come from a man aged 18 to 30 in good health. The CDR3 runs from the conserved cysteine through the conserved F or W. A D gene is named only where the DNA matches it firmly. Only part of the rows carry a size: once, few, many, or a class if the clone is expanded.

. TRBJ2-7 . TRBV7-9 TGTGCCAGCAGCTTAGCGCAGGGCGAATCCTACGAGCAGTACTTC CASSLAQGESYEQYF
. TRBJ2-1 TRBD2 TRBV5-6 TGTGCCAGCAGCTTGGGATCCACTAGCGCTTACAATGAGCAGTTCTTC CASSLGSTSAYNEQFF
. TRBJ2-2 TRBD2 TRBV19 TGTGCCAGTAGTCCCTGGACTAGCGGGGGGCCCCTAAAACCGAACACCGGGGAGCTGTTTTTT CASSPWTSGGPLKPNTGELFF
. TRBJ2-5 . TRBV14 TGTGCCAGCGCGGAATCAGACAGTCACCAAGAGACCCAGTACTTC CASAESDSHQETQYF
. TRBJ2-7 . TRBV2 TGTGCCAGCAGTGACGGGGTATTGATACAGCAGTACTTC CASSDGVLIQQYF
. TRBJ2-7 . TRBV2 TGTGCCAGCAATGACGCGACCCGAGCTTACGAGCAGTACTTC CASNDATRAYEQYF
. TRBJ1-1 . TRBV4-1 TGCGCCAGCAGCTCGAGGGGACAACTGATCACTGAAGCTTTCTTT CASSSRGQLITEAFF
. TRBJ1-4 TRBD1 TRBV27 TGTGCCAGCAGTTTCACAGGGGCCGGTGAAAAACTGTTTTTT CASSFTGAGEKLFF
. TRBJ1-5 . TRBV7-2 TGTGCCAGCAGTTCCCTGGGGCAGCCCCAGCATTTT CASSSLGQPQHF
. TRBJ2-2 TRBD2 TRBV27 TGTGCCAGCAGGGGACTAGACACCGGGGAGCTGTTTTTT CASRGLDTGELFF
once TRBJ1-6 . TRBV6-6 TGTGCCAGCAGTTACTTGACAGACAATTCACCCCTCCACTTT CASSYLTDNSPLHF
. TRBJ2-5 . TRBV25-1 TGTGCCAGCAGTGAGTTTCCAAGCCCGGCGTTGTCCCAAGAGACCCAGTACTTC CASSEFPSPALSQETQYF
. TRBJ1-2 . TRBV9 TGTGCCAGCAGCGGCTGGCGGGGGGTCTCAACGGACTATGGCTACACCTTC CASSGWRGVSTDYGYTF
. TRBJ1-6 . TRBV19 TGTGCCAGTAAAGAGGGCAGGGGCTCCTATAATTCACCCCTCCACTTT CASKEGRGSYNSPLHF
. TRBJ1-6 TRBD1 TRBV10-2 TGCGCCAGCAGTACCTCCGGGACAGGGTATTCACCCCTCCACTTT CASSTSGTGYSPLHF
. TRBJ2-1 . TRBV5-6 TGTGCCAGCAGCTTGGTTTCCGACAATGAGCAGTTCTTC CASSLVSDNEQFF
once TRBJ1-1 TRBD1 TRBV5-4 TGTGCCAGCAGCTTGGGGACAGGGGCGAGGACTGAAGCTTTCTTT CASSLGTGARTEAFF